The 26 T cell receptor beta chains reported below all come from one sample, sequenced in a study of blood T cell repertoires in COVID-19 (TCRdb year 2020). Libraries came from the immunoSEQ multiplex PCR assay. TCRdb holds this immuneACCESS table with in-frame rearrangements only. Some clones are missing; in checked studies, unresolved V genes explain under half, and the rest has no known cause. The sample table shows 65,000 to 90,000 clones, and under 95% are seen once. The top ten hold approximately 5% of the sample. What was sequenced was peripheral blood. The receptors were sampled from a human donor in a cohort sampled during active COVID-19.

The chain carries TRBV19 and TRBJ1-2; tentatively, D is TRBD1 (5 bases). Germline lookup yields CDR1 LNHDA and CDR2 SQIVND (reference sequence). V lost 5 bases and J lost 3, with 25 bases in between. The CDR3 loop spans 18 amino acids. The CDR3 DNA follows: TGTGCCAGTAGTCCCTCCCGGGCCCCGGGGGTATCATACTATGGCTACACCTTC. This encodes CASSPSRAPGVSYYGYTF. Looking up the rest from reference TRBV19 and TRBJ1-2 gives the full variable domain: DGGITQSPKYLFRKEGQNVTLSCEQNLNHDAMYWYRQDPGQGLRLIYYSQIVNDFQKGDIAEGYSVSREKKESFPLTVTSAQKNPTAFYLCASSPSRAPGVSYYGYTFGSGTRLTVV.

The chain couples TRBV11-3 to TRBJ2-3; TRBD1 matches at 7 bases. V lost 2 bases, J lost 3 bases, and 2 bases stayed unmatched. The CDR3 runs to 14 residues. CDR1 and CDR2 (germline): SGHNT, YENEEA. For the CDR3, the DNA is TGTGCCAGCAGCTTAACAGGGGTTACAGATACGCAGTATTTT. Translated: CASSLTGVTDTQYF.

This rearrangement joins TRBV12-3 or TRBV12-4 to TRBJ1-2, with D perhaps matching TRBD1 (6 bases). This CDR3 is 12 amino acids long. Trimming left V 8 bases short and J 4 bases short, with 11 bases between. CDR3 sequence (DNA): TGTGCCAGCTCCCGGACAGCCTATGGCTACACCTTC. This encodes CASSRTAYGYTF.

V is TRBV5-5 and J is TRBJ1-2; the match to TRBD1 covers 9 bases. V dropped 2 bases and J dropped 8; count of bases not matched to a gene: 7. Germline CDR1 reads SGHKS; CDR2 reads YYEKEE (reference sequence). The CDR3 consists of 14 residues. The CDR3 DNA sequence: TGTGCCAGCAGCTTATGGCGACAGGGGGGAGGCTACACCTTC. It is translated as CASSLWRQGGGYTF.

The V call is TRBV27, the J call TRBJ1-1; 9 nucleotides match TRBD1. The CDR3 has 16 residues. V gave up 5 bases and J gave up 4 bases; unmatched junction bases: 11. The germline gives CDR1 MNHEY, CDR2 SMNVEV (reference sequence). The CDR3 coding sequence is TGTGCCAGCAGTCGCGGACAGGGGAGGCCCACCACTGAAGCTTTCTTT. As protein: CASSRGQGRPTTEAFF.

This sequence joins TRBV30 and TRBJ1-1; a weak D match, TRBD1 (6 bases). The germline V gene has CDR1 GTSNPN and CDR2 SVGIG (reference sequence). Trimming pared 0 bases from V and 6 bases from J, leaving 11 bases between. This CDR3 contains 13 residues. The CDR3 sequence is CAWSVRGGAEAFF. The CDR3 nucleotides are TGTGCCTGGAGTGTAAGGGGGGGGGCTGAAGCTTTCTTT.

The chain employs TRBV16 and TRBJ1-1; D gene ambiguous. The CDR3 has 14 residues. Germline CDR1 and CDR2: KGHSY and FQNENV. Trimming took 0 bases from V and 0 from J, leaving 5 bases between them. The CDR3 region has the DNA TGTGCCAGCAGCCAATCCCGCGTGAACACTGAAGCTTTCTTT. The encoded protein is CASSQSRVNTEAFF.

CDR3 DNA: TGTGCCAGCAGCAACCGGGACAGGGAGTTAAGTGAGCAGTTCTTC. This sequence encodes CASSNRDRELSEQFF. The chain has TRBV7-2 and TRBJ2-1, with 9 bases identical to TRBD1. V gave up 5 bases and J gave up 9 bases; unmatched junction bases: 11. Germline CDR1 reads SGHTA; CDR2 reads FQGNSA. This CDR3 spans 15 amino acids.

The chain employs TRBV15 and TRBJ1-2; the D is unclear. Trimming cost V 6 bases and J 2 bases, with 4 bases left between them. CDR3 length: 11 residues. Germline V gene data show CDR1 as LNHNV and CDR2 as YYDKDF (reference sequence). The CDR3 is CATSSNYGYTF. The DNA of the CDR3 is TGTGCCACCAGTTCAAACTATGGCTACACCTTC.

This chain connects TRBV13 to TRBJ2-5, with 8 bases that match TRBD2. With 5 bases clipped from V and 2 bases from J, the junction kept 7 bases outside the gene matches. CDR3 length: 15 amino acids. CDR1 and CDR2 (germline): PRHDT, FYEKMQ (reference sequence). DNA for the CDR3: TGTGCCAGCAGCCCCCCGACTAGCGAACAAGAGACCCAGTACTTC. This translates into CASSPPTSEQETQYF.

The gene calls are TRBV5-1 and TRBJ2-5; D remains ambiguous. Germline CDR1 reads SGHRS; CDR2 reads YFSETQ. Trimming took 1 base from V and 4 from J, leaving 8 bases between them. This CDR3 is 13 amino acids long. Here the CDR3 reads CASSLTNRETQYF. As DNA, the CDR3 is TGCGCCAGCAGCTTGACTAACCGAGAGACCCAGTACTTC. Filled out from reference TRBV5-1 and TRBJ2-5, the complete variable domain reads KAGVTQTPRYLIKTRGQQVTLSCSPISGHRSVSWYQQTPGQGLQFLFEYFSETQRNKGNFPGRFSGRQFSNSRSEMNVSTLELGDSALYLCASSLTNRETQYFGPGTRLLVL.

This sequence joins TRBV25-1 and TRBJ2-1; D is unresolved. Trimming removed 0 bases from V and 4 bases from J, with 7 bases in between. Germline CDR1 is MGHDK and CDR2 is SYGVNS. The CDR3 has 14 residues. CDR3 region: CASSEYPLYNEQFF. The DNA of the CDR3 is TGTGCCAGCAGTGAATACCCCCTTTACAATGAGCAGTTCTTC.

This chain connects TRBV5-1 to TRBJ1-5, with a possible D match to TRBD1 (6 bases). CDR3 length: 15 amino acids. Trimming took off 0 bases at V and 5 bases at J, with 12 bases between the two ends. Germline-derived CDR1 and CDR2 are SGHRS and YFSETQ. The CDR3 region has the DNA TGCGCCAGCAGCTTGGGTGGACAGCCCTATCAGCCCCAGCATTTT. Translated: CASSLGGQPYQPQHF.

The chain has TRBV19 and TRBJ2-2; no clear D. The CDR3 is 15 amino acids. Germline values: CDR1 LNHDA, CDR2 SQIVND (reference sequence). V was clipped by 4 bases and J by 1 base, with 10 bases between them. The CDR3 spells CASSTPLRNTGELFF. DNA for the CDR3: TGTGCCAGTAGTACCCCTTTGAGGAACACCGGGGAGCTGTTTTTT. Full variable domain (remainder filled in from reference TRBV19 and TRBJ2-2): DGGITQSPKYLFRKEGQNVTLSCEQNLNHDAMYWYRQDPGQGLRLIYYSQIVNDFQKGDIAEGYSVSREKKESFPLTVTSAQKNPTAFYLCASSTPLRNTGELFFGEGSRLTVL.

This chain uses TRBV6-4 with TRBJ1-4; D might be TRBD1 (5 bases). Looked up from germline, CDR1 is MRHNA and CDR2 is SNTAGT. CDR3 size: 13 residues. The CDR3: CAPSGATNEKLFF. For the CDR3, the DNA is TGTGCACCCTCGGGGGCAACTAATGAAAAACTGTTTTTT.

CDR3 sequence: CASSFGRVGEQYF. DNA of the CDR3: TGTGCCAGCAGCTTTGGCAGGGTGGGCGAGCAGTACTTC. The rearrangement uses TRBV5-4 and TRBJ2-7; D might be TRBD1 (5 bases). In germline, CDR1 is SGHNT, CDR2 YYREEE (reference sequence). With 2 bases removed from V and 6 bases from J, the gap between germline ends came to 12 bases. This CDR3 region has 13 residues.

The chain joins TRBV10-3 to TRBJ2-5, with 10 positions matching TRBD2. Germline-derived CDR1 and CDR2 are ENHRY and SYGVKD. Trimming at V came to 10 bases and at J to 3 bases, leaving 5 bases not matched to a gene. The CDR3 is 13 amino acids. CDR3 in DNA: TGTGCCACTAGCGGGGGCACAGAAGAGACCCAGTACTTC. This encodes CATSGGTEETQYF.

This chain connects TRBV4-2 to TRBJ2-5; the match to TRBD2 covers 7 bases. There are 16 residues in the CDR3. V was pared by 0 bases and J by 3 bases, with 7 bases of the junction left unmatched. CDR1 is LGHNA and CDR2 is YNFKEQ in the germline V gene. The CDR3 bases are TGTGCCAGCAGCCAAGAACGAAGCCGGGGGGAAGAGACCCAGTACTTC. Protein: CASSQERSRGEETQYF.

This chain joins TRBV9 and TRBJ2-7; a weak D match, TRBD2 (5 bases). Germline CDR1 is SGDLS and CDR2 is YYNGEE. The germline V and J ends were trimmed by 3 bases and 5 bases, with 12 bases remaining between them. This CDR3 is built from 13 residues. The CDR3 region has the DNA TGTGCCAGCAGCGCGCCGGGGAAGAACGAGCAGTACTTC. Protein: CASSAPGKNEQYF.

This clone was counted once. This chain joins TRBV11-2 and TRBJ2-3; TRBD2 aligns across 11 bases. The ends lost 1 base at V and 4 bases at J; junction bases unmatched: 1. CDR3 length: 15 amino acids. Germline values: CDR1 SGHAT, CDR2 FQNNGV. The CDR3 coding sequence is TGTGCCAGCAGCTTAGTTAGCGGGGGGGCAGATACGCAGTATTTT. Translated: CASSLVSGGADTQYF.

This chain connects TRBV7-2 to TRBJ2-5; 10 bases align to TRBD1. Germline V gene sequence: CDR1 SGHTA, CDR2 FQGNSA. V was pared by 1 base and J by 5 bases, with 7 bases of the junction left unmatched. The CDR3 spans 16 residues. CDR3 amino acids: CASSLEDRGLRETQYF. The CDR3 DNA reads TGTGCCAGCAGCTTAGAAGACAGGGGGCTACGGGAGACCCAGTACTTC.

This chain links TRBV5-1 with TRBJ2-7; 9 bases align to TRBD1. Germline V gene data show CDR1 as SGHRS and CDR2 as YFSETQ. CDR3 length: 14 amino acids. Losses at the gene ends were 1 base for V and 5 bases for J; bases not matched to a gene: 4. This CDR3 is CASSLTGGLDEQYF. The CDR3 DNA reads as TGCGCCAGCAGCTTGACAGGGGGCTTAGACGAGCAGTACTTC.

The rearrangement links TRBV28 to TRBJ1-2; 7 bases agree with TRBD1. Germline V gene data show CDR1 as MDHEN and CDR2 as SYDVKM. V lost 5 bases, J lost 6 bases, and 12 bases stayed unmatched. This CDR3 contains 15 residues. Written as DNA, the CDR3 is TGTGCCAGCAGTCGTCCCGGGACAGCACAAGATGGCTACACCTTC. The encoded protein is CASSRPGTAQDGYTF.

This rearrangement joins TRBV4-1 to TRBJ2-5; tentatively, D is TRBD1 (5 bases). This CDR3 contains 14 residues. Germline-derived CDR1 and CDR2 are MGHRA and YSYEKL. With 1 base removed from V and 5 bases from J, the gap between germline ends came to 11 bases. The DNA of the CDR3 is TGCGCCAGCAGCCAAGGGTCAGGGATTGAGACCCAGTACTTC. Translation: CASSQGSGIETQYF.

The chain has TRBV19 and TRBJ2-3, with D possibly matching TRBD2 (6 bases). The CDR3 contains 15 residues. Per the germline V gene, CDR1 is LNHDA and CDR2 is SQIVND (reference sequence). Trimming cost V 3 bases and J 1 base, with 11 bases left between them. CDR3 DNA sequence: TGTGCCAGTAGTATTTGGGGGGTGGGCACAGATACGCAGTATTTT. Translating it yields CASSIWGVGTDTQYF.

This clone was detected once. The rearrangement joins TRBV5-8 to TRBJ1-5, with 10 bases fitting TRBD1. Germline trimming cut 4 bases from V and 5 bases from J; bases unmatched to any gene: 3. The germline V gene encodes CDR1 SGHTS and CDR2 YDEGEE. CDR3 length: 14 amino acids. Here the CDR3 reads CASSRGQGDQPQHF. CDR3 DNA sequence: TGTGCCAGCAGCCGTGGACAGGGGGATCAGCCCCAGCATTTT.